What follows are 2 T cell receptor beta chains derived from one specimen sequenced in a study of memory CD4+ T cells and cytomegalovirus serostatus. The assay was immunoSEQ multiplex PCR, and TCRdb's table has in-frame clones only and misses some. In the table there are tens of thousands of clones, 76% of which are singletons. The sort gate was single viable CD3+CD4+CD8-CD45RO+ cells for memory CD4+ T cells. Sequencing was done on a sample of memory CD4+ T cells from blood. These receptors all stem from an adult in good health and CMV-seronegative.

This clone was seen only a few times. This chain joins TRBV7-2 and TRBJ1-4; TRBD1 matches at 8 bases. The CDR3 length is 15 residues. J was trimmed by 6 bases and V by 5 bases; bases with no gene match: 8. Germline values: CDR1 SGHTA, CDR2 FQGNSA. The CDR3 is CASSEGTGIYEKLFF. The CDR3 bases are TGTGCCAGCAGCGAGGGGACAGGAATTTATGAAAAACTGTTTTTT.

The J gene is TRBJ1-2, the V gene TRBV14; D remains ambiguous. The CDR3 sequence is 14 residues long. Deletions cut 0 bases from V and 7 bases from J, with 12 bases between. CDR1 SGHDN and CDR2 FVKESK come from the germline V gene. The DNA for the CDR3 is TGTGCCAGCAGCCAAGATGGTCGCCACAGTGGCTACACCTTC. Translating it yields CASSQDGRHSGYTF. The full variable domain, in which reference TRBV14 and TRBJ1-2 provide the parts outside the CDR3, is EAGVTQFPSHSVIEKGQTVTLRCDPISGHDNLYWYRRVMGKEIKFLLHFVKESKQDESGMPNNRFLAERTGGTYSTLKVQPAELEDSGVYFCASSQDGRHSGYTFGSGTRLTVV.